The clone carrying this T cell receptor beta chain was seen many times. TCRdb independently ran MiXCR on the 5' RACE reads; one entry per CDR3 protein. This table holds about 60,000 distinct CDR3 sequences, around 15% found once. This sample is part of a study of T cells of healthy individuals. CDR3 length: 12 amino acids. V was shortened by 2 bases and J by 2 bases, with 4 bases between the two germline ends. The sequence was collected from a human donor in good health. V usage is TRBV12-3 or TRBV12-4 and J usage is TRBJ2-7; D ambiguous. CDR3 region: CASSLITYEQYF. DNA for the CDR3: TGTGCCAGCAGTTTAATAACCTACGAGCAGTACTTC.